This TCR beta chain was documented in a study of cytomegalovirus exposure and HLA in healthy donors (dated by TCRdb to the late 2010s). As for the study more broadly: An earlier analysis of some 600 of the donors reported approximately 280 Gb of sequence data and 100 million to 120 million unique TCR beta sequences obtained from about 179 million T cells. To predict cytomegalovirus infection status, the study combined high-throughput TCR immunosequencing, statistical association of individual TCRs with disease status, and machine learning. A later analysis re-analyzed previously published TCR beta repertoires from roughly 630 donors and added high-resolution HLA genotyping to study TCR occurrence patterns. A later genetic analysis used genome-wide SNP genotypes for about 65% of the 666 donors, treating that subset as a discovery cohort. Class I and class II HLA loci were covered by the typing at four-digit resolution. About 280 gigabases of sequencing data and approximately 92 million unique TCR sequences made up an early release that covered several hundred HLA-typed donors. Donor age, sex, ethnicity and CMV serostatus were compiled together with the repertoire data. Among over 350 genotyped donors of the cohort, an average of roughly 240,000 unique TCR beta nucleotide sequences were sequenced per donor, 15% to 20% of them non-productive. The later analysis used no new phenotypic data to find candidate immune exposures, relying instead on TCR beta sequences and their occurrence across donors. The study was designed to test whether signatures of past pathogen exposure could be identified by cataloging public T cell receptors. Along with the 666-subject first cohort, a separate validation cohort of more than 90 different subjects was used. Every discovery cohort repertoire had been produced on one sequencing platform. An earlier analysis of 587 of the donors used high-throughput TCR beta sequencing to judge whether each TCR beta V gene segment behaved as functional or pseudogenic. Using immunosequencing, the study profiled T cell repertoires from 550 to 750 subjects and related those repertoires to cytomegalovirus serostatus. Typing coverage differed by locus: A, B, C, DRB1 and DQB1 were typed in roughly 620-630 donors, DQA1 in 522, DPA1 in over 600, and DPB1 in roughly 470. Roughly 5 DR-DQ haplotypes were handled as single units for association and clustering because linkage in the cohort was strong. Of the 398 genotyped donors, about 80% fell in the genetic ancestry cluster associated with self-reported Caucasian donors. On the study overall, not on this receptor specifically: The cohort was sequenced for TCR beta chains only, and without alpha or paired-chain data the features that could be detected were limited. According to a later analysis, parvovirus B19, influenza, CMV and Epstein-Barr virus appeared linked to several top co-occurrence clusters. An association between a missense DCLRE1C variant and V-gene and J-gene trimming of TCR beta chains was found in a later genetic analysis and replicated in an independent cohort. A later genetic analysis reported fewer N-insertions in productive TCRs among donors in an Asian-associated ancestry cluster than the roughly 690-donor mean. A cluster of highly shared sequence variants was judged likely to be a technical artifact of the sequencing pipeline. Because the 87-base-pair reads could not distinguish some IMGT-functional V segments, including TRBV6-2 and TRBV6-3, those segments were excluded. In the study, 164 TCR beta chains were listed as associated with cytomegalovirus. The authors suggested that the approach could potentially be generalized to other disease states and immunological phenotypes. In a later analysis, TCR association rates were found to vary across HLA loci, with the most associated TCRs seen for DRB1 alleles and the fewest for HLA-C alleles. In both the original and validation cohorts, the classifier was reported to diagnose cytomegalovirus status with high specificity and sensitivity. Three of the identified cytomegalovirus-associated TCR beta chains were confirmed in vitro to be specific for cytomegalovirus antigens. Sequencing depth was assumed to be roughly uniform across donors in the presence/absence analyses, though that assumption may not hold. In an earlier analysis of approximately 600 of the donors, most TCR beta V segments were observed in productive rearrangements about 90% or about 30% of the time, broadly matching IMGT annotations. Because some donors lacked HLA typing at each locus, the association tests relied only on the typed subset. A further reported finding was that TCR beta sequences accurately predicted the HLA-A and HLA-B alleles for most subjects in the first cohort. A later analysis associated about 17,000 TCR beta sequences with specific HLA alleles at a false discovery rate of 0.05. Linkage disequilibrium might explain the correlated functional status among segregating V segments, but an unknown experimental factor could not be ruled out. The only immune exposure information available for the cohort was CMV serostatus. According to a later analysis, most CMV-associated TCR beta chains appeared to be HLA-restricted, and the HLA associations seemed to be driven largely by CMV exposure. In a later analysis, HLA-associated TCR beta chains showed more clonal expansion and lower generation probabilities than non-associated chains that were equally common. Most TCR sequences were observed very rarely across donors, whereas some public TCRs were present in many individuals. Strong co-occurrence of HLA alleles, especially DR and DQ, made assigning TCR associations to individual alleles difficult. Because counts were too low, seventeen rarely observed V segments, including chromosome 9 orphons, were left out of the earlier analysis of about 500 of the donors.

In total, roughly 670 healthy bone marrow donors made up the cohort. Cohort members were all nominally healthy when sampled, although unrecorded immune exposures were likely present. The donor tested CMV seropositive, placing the donor among the 250 to 350 seropositive members of the cohort. A peripheral blood sample was provided by each donor, and peripheral blood mononuclear cells were used for TCR beta sequencing. The Qiagen DNeasy Blood Extraction Kit was used to extract genomic DNA from the blood cell samples. Trimming removed 2 bases from V and 6 bases from J; the gene matches leave 4 bases unexplained. Via the germline V gene, CDR1 is KGHSH and CDR2 LQKENI. The CDR3 numbers 15 residues from cysteine through phenylalanine. Solely the CDR3 DNA is kept, with 45 bases framed from the first base. In the case of this clone: No antigen is known for it. It has no much larger one-base neighbor in the sample; base qualities were not kept.

The library came from the immunoSEQ multiplex PCR assay. For the multiplex PCR, a mixture combining 60 forward primers for TCR Vbeta segments and 13 reverse primers for TCR Jbeta segments was used. Amplification of the CDR3 region of rearranged TCR beta genes was performed with a multiplex PCR assay on genomic DNA. On the Illumina HiSeq System, the amplified TCR beta libraries were sequenced as 87-base-pair reads. On the study's bioinformatics: A later analysis tallied about 77 million unique TCR beta chains across the 666 repertoires, and some 10 million of those chains were shared by two or more donors. Raw reads were error-corrected and collapsed into unique sequences by a nearest-neighbor algorithm in which closely related sequences were merged to remove PCR and sequencing errors. CDR3 sequences were aligned to IMGT reference sequences to assign V, D and J gene segments. For a sequence to be retained, a match of at least six nucleotides was required to both a V gene segment and a J gene segment. Rearrangements were classified as productive when the CDR3 lacked stop codons and remained in frame with V and J, and all other rearrangements were classified as non-productive. CDR3 was defined by IMGT convention, running from the second conserved V-encoded cysteine to the conserved J-encoded phenylalanine. Sequences without an unambiguous match to a single V gene segment were excluded from the earlier analysis of a few hundred of the donors. In an earlier analysis of around 590 of the donors, a V segment was called functional when productive rearrangements were above 56.7%, and segregating when the standard deviation between donors exceeded 5%. A statistical classification framework was developed to diagnose cytomegalovirus status using the catalog of TCR beta chain sequences. A later analysis assigned V and J genes by comparing TCR nucleotide sequences with IMGT/GENE-DB human TR gene sequences. In a later analysis, CDR3 sequences and most-parsimonious VDJ recombination scenarios were assigned using the TCRdist pipeline. In a later analysis, each TCR beta chain was defined by its CDR3 amino acid sequence together with its V-gene family, and reads lacking a unique V-gene family were excluded. To address suspected cross-contamination and a sequencing artifact, a later analysis removed 592 highly shared, low-generation-probability nucleotide sequences. In a later analysis, a clonal expansion index for each public chain was calculated from normalized within-repertoire ranks of inferred template counts. In a later analysis, generation probabilities were computed using a VDJ recombination model fitted to out-of-frame rearrangements, and the results were checked against IGoR. Hypergeometric tests were used in a later analysis to score TCR-TCR, TCR-HLA and TCR-CMV co-occurrence, with a repertoire-size bias correction applied to the TCR pairs. To estimate false discovery rates, a later analysis permuted the HLA or CMV assignments 20 times. In a later analysis, co-occurring TCRs were grouped using DBSCAN, with TCRdist sequence similarity added in when clustering inside HLA-allele-positive subsets. Repertoires with fewer than 30,000 or more than 120,000 public chains were left out of co-occurrence clustering, as were several repertoires with anomalous nucleotide sharing. In its TCRdb copy, this immuneACCESS table keeps in-frame sequences only and misses some clones. Where compared with another copy, unresolved V genes explain less than half of these, and the others have no known cause. V and J calls and clone size come straight from that table; D and trimming were deduced from the DNA. The sample table lists about 300,000 clones, roughly 90% of them with a count of one. The top ten hold almost 4% of the sample.

The sample was PBMCs. The receptor's source is a man aged 40-55 years in good health and CMV-seropositive. The rearranged chain carries TRBV18 and TRBJ2-2; the junction holds 9 bases that match TRBD1. The CDR3 corresponds to CASSPSTGGAGELFF. The nucleotides are TGTGCCAGCTCACCATCGACAGGGGGAGCCGGGGAGCTGTTTTTT.